The source of this T cell receptor beta chain is a study of blood T cell repertoires in COVID-19 (TCRdb year 2020). Regarding the study in general: Samples from collaborators originated in the United States, Italy and Spain and spanned both the acute and convalescent phases of COVID-19. The material from the prospective study consisted of cDNA or gDNA derived from T cells, B-cell-depleted T cells, or PBMCs. Deeply sampled blood TCRbeta repertoires from subjects exposed to, actively infected with, or recovered from COVID-19 were included in the dataset. A freely available public database, intended as a resource for researchers studying the immune response to SARS-CoV-2, is where the repertoires were released. Samples were obtained from the ongoing ImmuneRACE study (first 160 participants) and from some 1,200 subjects provided by 6 global collaborators. A de-identified subject ID, COVID-19 status, age in years and sex were almost always included in the sample metadata. Where available, HLA class I and class II types were taken from metadata supplied by the sample provider and were not determined by assay-based typing. Broader findings and caveats from the paper: The quantity of clinical and demographic metadata differed by source and by participant and was supplied without curation.

One collaborating source in Seattle enrolled patients during active infection and followed them longitudinally through the course of disease. Each collaborating institution followed its own protocols to collect whole blood in K2EDTA tubes. Collaborator samples were shipped for TCRbeta analysis as frozen whole blood, isolated PBMCs, or DNA extracted from either sample type. TCRbeta CDR3 regions were amplified from genomic DNA using the immunoSEQ Assay, a bias-controlled multiplex PCR. Per the authors' processing: The number of nucleated cells in each sample was estimated from the amplification of reference gene primers within the assay. Sequence reads were collapsed and filtered to measure the absolute abundance of every unique TCRbeta CDR3 rearrangement. Productive Simpson clonality was computed per sample as the square root of Simpson's diversity index over productive rearrangements. TCRdb retrieved this table from immuneACCESS and kept in-frame rearrangements only. Not all clones are present; in checked studies, unresolved V genes account for under half, and no reason is known for the remainder. That table gives V, J and clone size, and the DNA gave D and trimming. The sample table contains about 70,000 clones; only one count was recorded for approximately 90% of them. The ten biggest clones cover just over 2.5% of the sample.

Worth noting for this clone: What this receptor recognizes is not known. It has no much larger one-base neighbor in the sample; base qualities were not kept.

The germline V gene (reference sequence) gives CDR1 as MNHEY and CDR2 as SMNVEV. The V and J ends are trimmed by 0 bases and 5 bases, leaving 9 bases between them. The CDR3 covers 14 residues, taking in both the cysteine and the phenylalanine. Just the 42-base CDR3 DNA is kept, in frame starting at base 1. The specimen was peripheral blood. The TCR was taken from a man aged 50 to 59 with COVID-19, enrolled during active disease. The chain links TRBV27 with TRBJ2-3; 5 matching bases give a weak D call of TRBD1. The DNA is as follows: TGTGCCAGCAGTTTATCCGACAGTTTAGATACGCAGTATTTT. This translates into CASSLSDSLDTQYF.